The clone carrying this TCR beta chain was recorded only once. The target antigen is unknown. At one of its ends the junction is not consistent with the germline gene, which may arise from a read error. The CDR3 consists of 15 residues. Germline-derived CDR1 and CDR2 are SNHLY and FYNNEI. Profiling that covered TCR beta VDJ and CDR3 relied on genomic DNA as its template. TCRdb recomputed calls from the reads with MiXCR, one row per CDR3 protein. This sample has about 190,000 distinct CDR3 sequences; around 50% occur once, and the top ten carry roughly 15%. This sample was taken from a study of CD8+CD57+ T cells in acquired aplastic anemia. Study at large: Isolated CD4+ and CD8+ cells, once sorted, yielded DNA averaging about 3 ug.

Broader study findings: The same twenty-nine CD8+ CDR3 sequences occurred in patients and in controls.

This clonotype originated in a human donor in good health, serving as a control. Sequencing was carried out using sorted CD4+, CD8+, or CD8+CD57+ T cells (not recorded which) from PBMCs. The V gene is TRBV2, the J gene TRBJ1-1; 7 bases are a match to TRBD1. The CDR3: CASISLEQGNTGAFF. The CDR3 nucleotides are TGTGCCAGCATATCCCTGGAACAGGGGAACACTGGAGCTTTCTTT.